This T cell receptor (beta chain) was documented in a study of blood T cell repertoires in COVID-19. Study-level background: Italy, Spain and the United States were the sources of the convalescent and acute COVID-19 samples. In each case, the material was cDNA or gDNA derived from T cells, B-cell-depleted T cells, or PBMCs.

V lost 5 bases, J lost 0 bases, and 7 bases lay in between. CDR3 size: 13 residues. Germline V gene lookup returns CDR1 SGHRS and CDR2 YFSETQ. Original handling: Amplified reference gene primers provided the basis for estimating nucleated cell counts. Libraries were prepared by immunoSEQ multiplex PCR; TCRdb keeps only in-frame clonotypes and omits some of them. Clone size and V and J calls were adopted from that table, with D and trimming inferred from the DNA. Among some 65,000 clones listed, approximately 95% were seen once. The sample was peripheral blood. The TCR sequence derives from a man in his 70s with active COVID-19. This chain joins TRBV5-1 and TRBJ2-3; no firm D call. The CDR3 region has the DNA TGCGCCAGCAGAGTCGGGAGCACAGATACGCAGTATTTT. This translates into CASRVGSTDTQYF.